These 32 T cell receptor beta chains were sequenced from one sample in a study of tumor and adjacent non-tumor tissue in lung cancer. RNA was extracted from bulk tissue without any cell sorting. Three rounds of nested PCR, following a modified ARM-PCR protocol, produced the TCRbeta library. Using its own MiXCR run on the multiplex PCR reads, TCRdb lists one record per CDR3 protein. Found here are 81,000 or so distinct CDR3 sequences, 80% of them singletons; the top ten hold 13%. The sample consisted of lung tumor tissue. The receptors were sampled from a woman aged 50 to 65 with non-small cell lung cancer.

About this clonotype itself: One end of the junction fails to match germline, which may point to a read error. The CDR3, as DNA: TGCGCCAACAGCCAAGATCTCTACAGGGGAAACACAGAAGCTTTCTTT. This encodes CANSQDLYRGNTEAFF. This sequence joins TRBV4-1 and TRBJ1-1; 7 bases line up with TRBD1. Germline CDR1 is MGHRA and CDR2 is YSYEKL. This CDR3 is 16 amino acids long.

In the case of this clonotype: The conserved final phenylalanine or tryptophan is absent from the CDR3, which likely points to a read error. Because the CDR3's place on the DNA is in doubt, the DNA is left out and the CDR3 is given as listed by TCRdb. V usage is TRBV4-1 and J usage is TRBJ2-6; the table names TRBD1, a call not compared with the DNA. The CDR3 spans 17 amino acids, including both terminal residues. CDR1 is MGHRA, CDR2 YSYEKL, per germline. CDR3 loop: CASSPGLGELGANVLTL.

Remarks on this clonotype: Germline and junction disagree at one end, which may indicate a read error. This chain links TRBV7-8 with TRBJ2-3, with D hard to call. Germline V CDR1 and CDR2: SGHVS, FQNEAQ. This CDR3 spans 12 amino acids. In nucleotides, the CDR3 is TGTGCAAGCAGCTTAGCATTCTATACCCAGTATTTT. This translates into CASSLAFYTQYF.

Remarks on this clonotype: The junction and the germline gene differ at one end; a read error may be behind it. The chain recombines TRBV6-2 or TRBV6-3 with TRBJ2-2; D call uncertain. The CDR3 loop spans 13 amino acids. The germline gives CDR1 MNHEY, CDR2 SVGEGT. This chain's CDR3 is CPSSYANTGELFF. CDR3 DNA: TGTCCCAGCAGTTATGCGAACACCGGGGAGCTGTTTTTT.

As regards this clonotype: One end of the junction varies from germline; a read error may be responsible. The CDR3 nucleotides read TGCAGTGTTAGAATTTGCGGGAACACCGGGGAGCTGTTTTTT. Its protein is CSVRICGNTGELFF. The chain uses TRBV20-1 and TRBJ2-2; D call uncertain. This CDR3 region has 14 residues. Germline loops: CDR1 DFQATT, CDR2 SNEGSKA (reference sequence).

The chain employs TRBV28 and TRBJ2-7; possibly TRBD2 for D (6 bases). Trimming cost V 0 bases and J 4 bases, with 16 bases left between them. The V gene's germline CDR1 is MDHEN and CDR2 SYDVKM. CDR3 length: 16 amino acids. The CDR3 spells CASSLWDYRELYEQYF. Here the CDR3 DNA reads TGTGCCAGCAGTTTATGGGACTACAGAGAATTGTACGAGCAGTACTTC.

On this clonotype: Sequence at one end of the junction differs from germline and may be a read error. V gene TRBV4-1 combines with J gene TRBJ2-3; no definite D call. The CDR3 is 15 residues long. The germline CDR1 and CDR2 sequences are MGHRA and YSYEKL. This CDR3 reads CANSQSERPADTQYF. CDR3 in DNA: TGCGCCAACAGCCAGTCGGAACGGCCCGCAGATACGCAGTATTTT.

The chain carries TRBV29-1 and TRBJ2-7; TRBD1 is a possible D gene (6 bases). CDR1 and CDR2 (germline): SQVTM, ANQGSEA. This CDR3 comprises 13 residues. V shed 5 bases and J shed 6 bases, with 17 bases lying between them. In nucleotides, the CDR3 is TGCAGCGTTAAAGGGACAACTAACAGCGAGCAGTACTTC. Residues: CSVKGTTNSEQYF.

This clonotype came up many times. Here the CDR3 reads CASSRDSFQETQYF. The CDR3 nucleotides read TGCGCCAGCAGCAGGGACAGCTTCCAAGAGACCCAGTACTTC. This chain uses TRBV5-1 with TRBJ2-5, with 7 bases lining up with TRBD1. This CDR3 contains 14 residues. CDR1 and CDR2 (germline): SGHRS, YFSETQ. J gave up 1 base and V 4 bases, and 4 bases lay outside the gene matches.

The genes are TRBV24-1 and TRBJ1-5; D possibly corresponds to TRBD2 (5 bases). The assigned J gene may be wrong: the sequence end matches TRBJ2-3 better. The CDR3 consists of 11 residues. CDR1 is KGHDR, CDR2 SFDVKD, per germline. CDR3 in amino acids: CTMLRDQPQYF. CDR3 nucleotides: TGTACCATGCTACGGGATCAGCCCCAGTATTTT.

Notes on this clonotype: Its ends do not fully match the called genes, so a read error is possible. The V call is TRBV6-2 or TRBV6-3, the J call TRBJ2-1; 10 bases match TRBD1. This CDR3 contains 15 residues. Per the germline V gene, CDR1 is MNHEY and CDR2 is SVGEGT. Here the CDR3 reads CASTDRGQGYNKQFF. CDR3 DNA sequence: TGTGCCAGCACCGACCGGGGACAGGGGTACAATAAGCAGTTCTTC.

Concerning this clonotype itself: Given a much more abundant clone one base away, this may be a read error. The chain uses TRBV7-9 and TRBJ1-4, with TRBD1 matching over 9 bases. This CDR3 is built from 14 residues. Germline CDR1 reads SEHNR; CDR2 reads FQNEAQ (reference sequence). The ends lost 7 bases at V and 8 bases at J; junction bases unmatched: 8. CDR3 region: CASNPGQGREKLFF. DNA for the CDR3: TGTGCCAGCAACCCGGGACAGGGACGGGAAAAACTGTTTTTT.

A remark on this clonotype: Because it lacks the conserved phenylalanine or tryptophan at the end, this CDR3 is likely a read error. This chain joins TRBV11-2 and TRBJ2-7; 7 bases map to TRBD2. CDR1 and CDR2 from the germline V gene are SGHAT and FQNNGV. The CDR3 is made up of 15 amino acids. The CDR3 sequence is CASSPWASGSYDQYL. DNA of the CDR3: TGTGCCAGCAGTCCTTGGGCTAGCGGTTCCTACGACCAGTACCTC.

This clonotype was picked up a small number of times. A much bigger clone sits one base away, suggesting this may be a read error. CDR3 sequence: CTSSTNQPQHF. Here the CDR3 DNA reads TGTACCAGCAGCACGAATCAGCCCCAGCATTTT. The rearrangement uses TRBV28 and TRBJ1-5; D not resolved. CDR1 and CDR2 (germline): MDHEN, SYDVKM. This CDR3 has 11 amino acids.

As to this clonotype: One end of the junction does not line up with germline, which may come from a read error. The V gene is TRBV20-1, the J gene TRBJ2-2; D ambiguous. Germline V gene lookup returns CDR1 DFQATT and CDR2 SNEGSKA (reference sequence). The CDR3 runs 13 residues. The CDR3 nucleotides are TGCGGTGCTAGAGTCCTCCTCGCGGGGGAGCTGTTTTTT. Encoded protein: CGARVLLAGELFF.

This clonotype was detected many times. The V call is TRBV28, the J call TRBJ1-6; D is undetermined. V was pared by 8 bases and J by 7 bases, with 12 bases between. CDR1 and CDR2 (germline): MDHEN, SYDVKM. The CDR3 extends over 13 amino acids. Here the CDR3 DNA reads TGTGCCAGCGGCCAAATGGGGAATTCACCCCTCCACTTT. It encodes CASGQMGNSPLHF.

Turning to this clonotype: Germline is not matched at one junction end, which may reflect a read error. Here the CDR3 DNA reads TGTGCCAGCAGTTTTTCGACAGGGGGATTCTACGAGCAGTATTTC. Protein sequence: CASSFSTGGFYEQYF. This chain joins TRBV28 and TRBJ2-7; 9 nucleotides line up with TRBD1. CDR1 is MDHEN and CDR2 is SYDVKM in the germline V gene. The CDR3 extends over 15 amino acids. Full variable domain (outside the CDR3, taken from reference TRBV28 and TRBJ2-7): DVKVTQSSRYLVKRTGEKVFLECVQDMDHENMFWYRQDPGLGLRLIYFSYDVKMKEKGDIPEGYSVSREKKERFSLILESASTNQTSMYLCASSFSTGGFYEQYFGPGTRLTVT.

This clonotype was counted between two and nine times. This could be a read error, since a much larger clone is one nucleotide away. CDR3 region: CVTSGSGGAGANVLTF. CDR3 sequence (DNA): TGTGTCACCAGCGGTTCAGGGGGCGCCGGGGCCAACGTCCTGACTTTC. The rearrangement joins TRBV24-1 to TRBJ2-6, with 8 bases lining up with TRBD1. The CDR3 consists of 16 residues. The germline V gene encodes CDR1 KGHDR and CDR2 SFDVKD.

With respect to this clonotype: Relative to the germline gene, one junction end is altered; a read error may explain this. The chain uses TRBV4-3 and TRBJ1-2, with D perhaps TRBD1 (6 bases). The CDR3 spans 14 residues. Looked up from germline, CDR1 is LGHNA and CDR2 is YSLEER. The CDR3 DNA is TGCGCCAGCAGCCAAGTACAGGGAGACTATGGCTATAGCTTC. The encoded protein is CASSQVQGDYGYSF.

Turning to this clonotype: The junction shows a germline mismatch at one end, possibly a read error. The rearrangement uses TRBV5-4 and TRBJ2-7, with D uncertain. CDR1 and CDR2 from the germline V gene are SGHNT and YYREEE (reference sequence). The CDR3 contains 13 residues. The CDR3 bases are TGTGCCAGCAGCTCAACAGATTACTACGAGCAGTATTTC. This codes for CASSSTDYYEQYF.

The V call is TRBV20-1, the J call TRBJ1-4; no reliable D call. This CDR3 comprises 11 residues. Between the trimmed V and J ends, which lost 6 bases and 6 bases, there was a span of 8 bases. Germline assignment: CDR1 DFQATT and CDR2 SNEGSKA (reference sequence). In DNA, the CDR3 is TGCAGTGCATGGTGCGATGAAAAACTGTTTTTT. It encodes CSAWCDEKLFF.

This clonotype has ten or more counts. The genes are TRBV7-9 and TRBJ2-1, with 7 bases aligning to TRBD2. Germline-derived CDR1 and CDR2 are SEHNR and FQNEAQ (reference sequence). V dropped 1 base and J dropped 6; count of bases not matched to a gene: 9. The CDR3 consists of 16 residues. CDR3 nucleotides: TGTGCCAGCAGCTTAGGTTTCGGCGGGAGAGGCAATGAGCAGTTCTTC. As protein: CASSLGFGGRGNEQFF.

This clonotype was seen many times. This sequence joins TRBV20-1 and TRBJ2-7; 11 bases align to TRBD2. Germline V gene lookup returns CDR1 DFQATT and CDR2 SNEGSKA (reference sequence). This CDR3 region has 16 residues. V gave up 0 bases and J gave up 2 bases; unmatched junction bases: 6. CDR3 region: CSARDRIAGGPYEQYF. The CDR3 DNA reads TGCAGTGCTAGAGATCGAATAGCGGGAGGGCCCTACGAGCAGTACTTC.

V and J are TRBV4-1 and TRBJ1-5; tentative D call: TRBD1 (5 bases). Looked up from germline, CDR1 is MGHRA and CDR2 is YSYEKL. V was pared by 0 bases and J by 16 bases, with 19 bases between. The CDR3 length is 14 residues. The CDR3, as DNA: TGCGCCAGCAGCCAAGAGGACATGGGGTTACCACAACATTTT. Protein: CASSQEDMGLPQHF.

Details on this clonotype: The junction departs from germline at one end; a sequencing error may be responsible. The J gene is TRBJ1-6, the V gene TRBV4-3; D is unresolved. CDR3 length: 19 residues. Germline CDR1 LGHNA, CDR2 YSLEER. In nucleotides, the CDR3 is TGCACCAGCAGCCAAGATAGGGTGGCCTCAAGCTCCTACAATTCACCCCTCCACTTT. It specifies CTSSQDRVASSSYNSPLHF.

This clonotype was counted a single time. The CDR3 carries no conserved terminal phenylalanine or tryptophan, so it likely arises from a read error. It is unclear where the CDR3 begins or ends on the DNA, so no DNA is shown, and the CDR3 is as TCRdb lists it. J is TRBJ1-4 and V is TRBV20-1; the table's D call of TRBD1 was not tested on the DNA. Looked up from germline, CDR1 is DFQATT and CDR2 is SNEGSKA (reference sequence). The CDR3 length equals 14 residues, ends included. CDR3 in amino acids: CSARETGFNEKLFY.

The table lists this clonotype with a count of one. In this CDR3 the conserved last residue, phenylalanine or tryptophan, is missing, so a read error is likely. The rearrangement joins TRBV6-6 to TRBJ2-1; 8 bases align to TRBD2. The CDR3 contains 16 residues. The germline V gene has CDR1 MNHNY and CDR2 SVGAGI (reference sequence). After removal of 4 bases from V and 7 bases from J, the junction contained 12 bases not matched to a gene. CDR3 bases: TGTGCCAGCAGTTCGCCCTCCGGGACTAGTACGAATGAGCAGTTCATC. Its translation is CASSSPSGTSTNEQFI.

A note on this clonotype: Germline is not matched at one junction end, which may reflect a read error. The V call is TRBV4-1, the J call TRBJ2-1; D perhaps matches TRBD1 (6 bases). Per the germline V gene, CDR1 is MGHRA and CDR2 is YSYEKL. This CDR3 comprises 14 residues. The CDR3 is CDSSQGQGTHKQFF. In DNA, the CDR3 is TGCGACAGCAGCCAGGGACAAGGGACGCATAAGCAGTTCTTC.

This clonotype has at least ten counts. This chain uses TRBV4-1 with TRBJ2-3; no clear D gene. The germline CDR1 and CDR2 sequences are MGHRA and YSYEKL. V was clipped by 0 bases and J by 6 bases, with 7 bases between them. The CDR3 runs 13 residues. The CDR3 loop reads CASSQDGPDTQYF. CDR3 nucleotides: TGCGCCAGCAGCCAAGACGGTCCGGATACGCAGTATTTT.

Note on this clonotype: One junction end does not reproduce the germline sequence, and a read error may be involved. The chain joins TRBV12-3 or TRBV12-4 to TRBJ2-7, with D hard to call. There are 14 residues in the CDR3. The CDR3 nucleotides read TGTGCCAGCAGTCTGCTTACGACCGGCGTTAAGCAGCACTTC. This sequence encodes CASSLLTTGVKQHF.

With respect to this clonotype: A junction boundary mismatches the germline segment, possibly from a read error. The rearrangement joins TRBV29-1 to TRBJ1-1; D is ambiguous. This CDR3 has 12 residues. CDR1 and CDR2 (germline): SQVTM, ANQGSEA. The CDR3 spells CNVESGNTEAFF. The CDR3 DNA reads TGCAACGTTGAGTCAGGGAACACTGAAGCTTTCTTT.

This clonotype was observed a few times. J is TRBJ2-2 and V is TRBV20-1; no firm D call. CDR3 length: 11 residues. V was clipped by 2 bases and J by 7 bases, with 5 bases between them. CDR1 is DFQATT, CDR2 SNEGSKA, per germline (reference sequence). CDR3: CSARRLGELFF. CDR3 coding DNA: TGCAGTGCTAGAAGACTCGGGGAGCTGTTTTTT.